The 23 T cell receptor beta chains listed next were all sequenced from one sample in a study of cytomegalovirus exposure and HLA in healthy donors. PCR employed 60 Vbeta and 13 Jbeta primers. Measured with immunoSEQ multiplex PCR; TCRdb has only the in-frame clones, and not every one. The sample carries 140,000 or so clones, approximately 88% recorded once. The sample consisted of PBMCs. All receptors derive from a woman between 35 and 50 years old in good health and CMV-seronegative.

The chain joins TRBV12-5 to TRBJ1-1; D gene unclear. The germline CDR1 and CDR2 sequences are LGHNT and FRNRAP. CDR3 length equals 14 residues. The germline V and J ends were trimmed by 4 bases and 0 bases, with 9 bases remaining between them. CDR3: CASGSVQMNTEAFF. The CDR3 DNA sequence: TGTGCTAGTGGTTCCGTACAGATGAACACTGAAGCTTTCTTT.

The chain joins TRBV18 to TRBJ2-7; D unresolved. With 3 bases removed from V and 6 bases from J, the gap between germline ends came to 9 bases. The CDR3 is 12 residues long. Germline CDR1 KGHSH, CDR2 LQKENI. In DNA form, the CDR3 reads TGTGCCAGCTCACCGAGGTCCGGCGAGCAGTACTTC. It specifies CASSPRSGEQYF.

This clone was seen just once. V and J are TRBV6-1 and TRBJ2-1; 11 nucleotides align to TRBD1. There are 14 residues in the CDR3. Germline V CDR1 and CDR2: MNHNS, SASEGT. The V and J ends lost 7 bases and 4 bases, in that order; junction bases with no gene match: 3. CDR3 in DNA: TGTGCCAGCAATGGACAGGGGGCTTACAATGAGCAGTTCTTC. This sequence encodes CASNGQGAYNEQFF.

This clone showed up just a few times. Other DNA sequences within the sample encode an identical CDR3. The rearrangement joins TRBV7-9 to TRBJ2-7; 9 bases are a match to TRBD1. The junction had 4 bases not matched to a gene; V was cut back by 5 bases and J by 5 bases. From germline, CDR1 is SEHNR and CDR2 FQNEAQ (reference sequence). The CDR3 is 13 residues long. CDR3 loop: CASSRTGGDEQYF. CDR3 in DNA: TGTGCCAGCAGCCGAACAGGGGGCGACGAGCAGTACTTC. Full variable domain (outside the CDR3, taken from reference TRBV7-9 and TRBJ2-7): DTGVSQNPRHKITKRGQNVTFRCDPISEHNRLYWYRQTLGQGPEFLTYFQNEAQLEKSRLLSDRFSAERPKGSFSTLEIQRTEQGDSAMYLCASSRTGGDEQYFGPGTRLTVT.

The chain employs TRBV27 and TRBJ2-5; D perhaps matches TRBD2 (6 bases). TRBJ2-7 matches the DNA end more closely, so the J call is doubtful. CDR3 length: 15 amino acids. CDR1 and CDR2 from the germline V gene are MNHEY and SMNVEV (reference sequence). CDR3 bases: TGTGCCAGCAGCTGGGCTCGGGGGAGCTCCTACGAGCAGTACTTC. It translates to CASSWARGSSYEQYF.

This clone was found once. The chain carries TRBV7-8 and TRBJ2-7; TRBD1 agrees at 9 bases. Per germline, CDR1 SGHVS and CDR2 FQNEAQ. The CDR3 is 13 amino acids. The J segment lost 4 bases and the V segment lost 6 bases, leaving 4 bases of the junction unmatched. Here the CDR3 reads CASRQGAKYEQYF. CDR3 DNA: TGTGCCAGCAGACAGGGGGCAAAGTACGAGCAGTACTTC.

Comment on this clone: The conserved closing phenylalanine or tryptophan is absent in this CDR3, likely reflecting a read error. The chain employs TRBV18 and TRBJ1-1; TRBD1 matches at 8 bases. CDR3 length: 15 residues. The V gene's germline CDR1 is KGHSH and CDR2 LQKENI. Losses at the gene ends were 3 bases for V and 4 bases for J; bases not matched to a gene: 7. The CDR3 sequence is CASSPNPGGSTEAFL. The CDR3, as DNA: TGTGCCAGCTCACCGAACCCAGGGGGCTCCACTGAAGCTTTCCTT.

This clone was observed a few times. The chain carries TRBV7-6 and TRBJ2-7, with D maybe TRBD1 (6 bases). The CDR3 spans 15 residues. V was trimmed by 3 bases and J by 1 base, leaving 13 bases between them. The germline V gene encodes CDR1 SGHVS and CDR2 FNYEAQ. In DNA, the CDR3 is TGTGCCAGCAGCTTGTCGACAGGTCAGTCCTACGAGCAGTACTTC. This translates into CASSLSTGQSYEQYF.

The chain joins TRBV5-4 to TRBJ2-3; TRBD2 matches 13 bases. The trim removed 1 base at V and 5 bases at J, leaving 4 bases unmatched. The V gene's germline CDR1 is SGHNT and CDR2 YYREEE (reference sequence). The CDR3 totals 16 residues. Here the CDR3 reads CASSLRLAGGGDTQYF. CDR3 coding DNA: TGTGCCAGCAGCTTGCGACTAGCGGGGGGCGGAGATACGCAGTATTTT.

The gene calls are TRBV5-6 and TRBJ1-2; 8 positions agree with TRBD1. There are 14 residues in the CDR3. Germline CDR1 and CDR2: SGHDT and YYEEEE. The J segment lost 8 bases and the V segment lost 4 bases, leaving 10 bases of the junction unmatched. CDR3 protein: CASSLGQGTEGYTF. CDR3 sequence (DNA): TGTGCCAGCAGCCTAGGACAGGGAACGGAAGGCTACACCTTC.

The J gene is TRBJ1-2, the V gene TRBV2; 8 positions agree with TRBD1. Germline V gives CDR1 SNHLY, CDR2 FYNNEI. V lost 8 bases and J lost 6; bases outside the gene matches: 8. CDR3 length equals 13 residues. This CDR3 is CASFGQGGNGYTF. CDR3 sequence (DNA): TGTGCCAGCTTTGGACAGGGAGGCAATGGCTACACCTTC.

Details on this clone: The same CDR3 is also encoded by other DNA sequences in this sample. The rearrangement uses TRBV5-1 and TRBJ2-1; perhaps TRBD2 as D (5 bases). CDR3 length: 12 amino acids. V was cut by 5 bases and J by 4 bases, with 7 bases left in between. From germline, CDR1 is SGHRS and CDR2 YFSETQ. CDR3 sequence (DNA): TGCGCCAGCAGTCGGGATTACAATGAGCAGTTCTTC. It translates to CASSRDYNEQFF.

V usage is TRBV5-6 and J usage is TRBJ2-5; TRBD1 might be the D (6 bases). The germline gives CDR1 SGHDT, CDR2 YYEEEE. Trimming removed 1 base from V and 3 bases from J, with 13 bases in between. The CDR3 covers 15 residues. The CDR3 DNA reads TGTGCCAGCAGCTTGTTTCATGCAGGGGAAGAGACCCAGTACTTC. It encodes CASSLFHAGEETQYF.

The J gene is TRBJ2-1, the V gene TRBV7-9; D gene uncertain. The CDR3 is made up of 12 amino acids. Per germline, CDR1 SEHNR and CDR2 FQNEAQ (reference sequence). The germline V and J ends were trimmed by 3 bases and 8 bases, with 8 bases remaining between them. CDR3 loop: CASSFEVYEQFF. The CDR3 bases are TGTGCCAGCAGCTTCGAGGTATATGAGCAGTTCTTC. The whole variable domain, filled in from reference TRBV7-9 and TRBJ2-1, reads DTGVSQNPRHKITKRGQNVTFRCDPISEHNRLYWYRQTLGQGPEFLTYFQNEAQLEKSRLLSDRFSAERPKGSFSTLEIQRTEQGDSAMYLCASSFEVYEQFFGPGTRLTVL.

The V call is TRBV28, the J call TRBJ2-7; D is unclear. V dropped 4 bases and J dropped 3 bases, with 7 bases sitting between them. Germline V CDR1 and CDR2: MDHEN, SYDVKM. There are 12 residues in the CDR3. CDR3 protein: CASSSFSYEQYF. The CDR3 bases are TGTGCCAGCAGTTCCTTTAGCTACGAGCAGTACTTC. The entire variable domain, with the rest obtained from reference TRBV28 and TRBJ2-7, is as follows: DVKVTQSSRYLVKRTGEKVFLECVQDMDHENMFWYRQDPGLGLRLIYFSYDVKMKEKGDIPEGYSVSREKKERFSLILESASTNQTSMYLCASSSFSYEQYFGPGTRLTVT.

The rearrangement joins TRBV7-2 to TRBJ1-2; TRBD1 matches 7 bases. The trim removed 5 bases at V and 4 bases at J, leaving 7 bases unmatched. This CDR3 comprises 14 residues. Germline assignment: CDR1 SGHTA and CDR2 FQGNSA. CDR3 loop: CASSPRQGRYGYTF. CDR3 nucleotide sequence: TGTGCCAGCAGCCCTCGACAGGGCCGCTATGGCTACACCTTC.

The genes are TRBV10-3 and TRBJ2-7; TRBD1 agrees at 9 bases. CDR1 ENHRY and CDR2 SYGVKD come from the germline V gene. The CDR3 loop spans 14 amino acids. The ends lost 3 bases at V and 3 bases at J; junction bases unmatched: 3. CDR3 nucleotide sequence: TGTGCCATCAGTGACGACAGGGGGGACTACGAGCAGTACTTC. This codes for CAISDDRGDYEQYF.

The chain uses TRBV5-1 and TRBJ2-5; 8 bases are shared with TRBD1. The CDR3 length is 15 residues. CDR1 is SGHRS, CDR2 YFSETQ, per germline. V trimming: 1 base; J trimming: 4 bases; junction bases outside the gene matches: 6. Here the CDR3 DNA reads TGCGCCAGCAGCTTGTTAGGACAGGGAGGAGAGACCCAGTACTTC. As protein: CASSLLGQGGETQYF.

This clone was observed a single time. The rearrangement joins TRBV28 to TRBJ2-7, with 10 bases that match TRBD2. Germline V gene lookup returns CDR1 MDHEN and CDR2 SYDVKM. V trimming: 3 bases; J trimming: 5 bases; junction bases outside the gene matches: 4. The CDR3 is 14 amino acids. The CDR3 DNA reads as TGTGCCAGCAGTTTTGGGACTAGCGTGCACGAGCAGTACTTC. Amino acid sequence: CASSFGTSVHEQYF.

This chain joins TRBV10-1 and TRBJ1-4, with D tentatively TRBD1 (6 bases). Germline CDR1 and CDR2: WNHNN and SYGVQD (reference sequence). V dropped 6 bases and J dropped 8 bases, with 16 bases sitting between them. The CDR3 has 14 residues. CDR3 nucleotides: TGCGCCAGCAGGAGGGGAGGGCAGGGGGAAAAACTGTTTTTT. Amino acid sequence: CASRRGGQGEKLFF.

This clone was recorded only once. The chain links TRBV28 to TRBJ2-5; 7 nucleotides match TRBD2. J was trimmed by 2 bases and V by 10 bases; bases with no gene match: 4. Germline V lookup: CDR1 MDHEN, CDR2 SYDVKM. CDR3 length equals 12 residues. The CDR3: CATREGQETQYF. CDR3 in DNA: TGTGCCACGAGGGAGGGACAAGAGACCCAGTACTTC.

The rearrangement uses TRBV11-2 and TRBJ1-2; 8 bases match TRBD1. The junction had 10 bases not matched to a gene; V was cut back by 0 bases and J by 4 bases. This CDR3 spans 17 amino acids. Germline V gene data show CDR1 as SGHAT and CDR2 as FQNNGV. CDR3 in DNA: TGTGCCAGCAGCTTAGATGGGCAGGGGGCGTACATCTATGGCTACACCTTC. This gives the protein CASSLDGQGAYIYGYTF. Full variable domain (rest looked up from reference TRBV11-2 and TRBJ1-2): EAGVAQSPRYKIIEKRQSVAFWCNPISGHATLYWYQQILGQGPKLLIQFQNNGVVDDSQLPKDRFSAERLKGVDSTLKIQPAKLEDSAVYLCASSLDGQGAYIYGYTFGSGTRLTVV.

The chain joins TRBV10-1 to TRBJ2-1; TRBD1 matches 10 bases. CDR3 size: 15 residues. Germline assignment: CDR1 WNHNN and CDR2 SYGVQD (reference sequence). The V and J ends lost 10 bases and 9 bases, in that order; junction bases with no gene match: 15. CDR3 in amino acids: CATRATRQGASEQFF. The CDR3 nucleotides are TGCGCCACCCGAGCCACCCGACAGGGGGCAAGTGAGCAGTTCTTC.